These T cell receptor beta chains were read from a single sample in a study of blood T cell repertoires in COVID-19. TCRdb keeps only in-frame clones here, not all; method: immunoSEQ multiplex PCR. The sample lists roughly 200,000 clones; about nine tenths were seen once. The sample was PBMCs or T cells enriched from blood (not recorded which). The receptors here all came from a woman aged 50 to 60 in a cohort exposed to, infected with or recovered from COVID-19 (not recorded which). Each CDR3 is given with its conserved first and last residue. Each record gives: clone size, V gene, D gene, J gene, CDR3 DNA, CDR3 protein. A D gene is named only where the DNA matches it firmly. Clone size is shown for a subset of rows, as once, few, many or a class of expanded clone.

once	TRBV4-2	NA	TRBJ2-4	TGTGCCAGCAGCCAAGATAAGACAGCGCAAAACATTCAGTACTTC	CASSQDKTAQNIQYF
NA	TRBV6-2/TRBV6-3	NA	TRBJ1-5	TGTGCCAGCAGCTCCCGGTGGAGGGGTGTCAATCAGCCCCAGCATTTT	CASSSRWRGVNQPQHF
once	TRBV10-2	TRBD2	TRBJ2-3	TGCGCCAGCAGTCATAGGCTAGCGGGCCGCACAGATACGCAGTATTTT	CASSHRLAGRTDTQYF
NA	TRBV7-3	NA	TRBJ1-1	TGTGCCAGCAGCTTAGGTCCCTCAGGAGAAGCTTTCTTT	CASSLGPSGEAFF
NA	TRBV5-6	TRBD1	TRBJ1-3	TGTGCCAGCAGCCGTCGGACAGGGGGACTAAACACCATATATTTT	CASSRRTGGLNTIYF
NA	TRBV6-2/TRBV6-3	TRBD1	TRBJ1-1	TGTGCCAGCAGTTGGACAGGGTTGGCTGAAGCTTTCTTT	CASSWTGLAEAFF
NA	TRBV10-3	NA	TRBJ1-4	TGTGCCATCAGTGACCCGGCAGGGGCTAATGAAAAACTGTTTTTT	CAISDPAGANEKLFF
NA	TRBV3-1/TRBV3-2	TRBD1	TRBJ1-4	TGTGCCAGCAGCCTGCGGACAGGGGGAAATGAAAAACTGTTTTTT	CASSLRTGGNEKLFF
NA	TRBV28	TRBD1	TRBJ1-5	TGTGCCAGCAGTTTCCTTGGACAGGGTCGCAATCAGCCCCAGCATTTT	CASSFLGQGRNQPQHF
once	TRBV6-2/TRBV6-3	NA	TRBJ2-3	TGTGCCAGCAGTAGTCCGGGACTTGCCCAATATACGCAGTATTTT	CASSSPGLAQYTQYF
NA	TRBV5-6	TRBD1	TRBJ1-2	TGTGCCAGCAGCCCTTTCGGGAACAGGGGGCAAATAAATGGCTACACCTTC	CASSPFGNRGQINGYTF
NA	TRBV4-1	NA	TRBJ1-2	TGCGCCAGCAGCCAAGTCCCGGGACACACGAACTATGGCTACACCTTC	CASSQVPGHTNYGYTF
few	TRBV18	NA	TRBJ2-7	TGTGCCAGCTCACCCGGAGCCGGAACCGAGCAGTACTTC	CASSPGAGTEQYF
NA	TRBV4-3	NA	TRBJ1-4	TGCGCCAGCAGCCCACGGACAGCTATAAATGAAAAACTGTTTTTT	CASSPRTAINEKLFF
once	TRBV3-1/TRBV3-2	TRBD2	TRBJ2-5	TGTGCCAGCAGCATTGCAGGACTAGAGCAAGAGACCCAGTACTTC	CASSIAGLEQETQYF
NA	TRBV9	TRBD2	TRBJ2-1	TGTGCCAGCAGCGACCGGACTAGCGGGGAGGCTGAGCAGTTCTTC	CASSDRTSGEAEQFF
NA	TRBV5-1	TRBD1	TRBJ1-4	TGCGCCAGCAGCCCTGACAGGGTTTCAGAAAAACTGTTTTTT	CASSPDRVSEKLFF
NA	TRBV4-3	TRBD2	TRBJ2-1	TGCGCCAGCAGCCAAGAACCTAGCGGGGGGTACAATGAGCAGTTCTTC	CASSQEPSGGYNEQFF
NA	TRBV10-2	TRBD1	TRBJ2-7	TGCGCCAGCAGTGACCGACCTTGGCGGGACAGGGTTTACGAGCAGTACTTC	CASSDRPWRDRVYEQYF
NA	TRBV3-1/TRBV3-2	NA	TRBJ1-5	TGTGCCAGCGAGGCAGGGTTGGGGCAGCCCCAGCATTTT	CASEAGLGQPQHF
NA	TRBV5-1	TRBD1	TRBJ1-1	TGCGCCAGCAGCTTGTCGGGACAGGGGACTGAAGCTTTCTTT	CASSLSGQGTEAFF
NA	TRBV30	NA	TRBJ1-3	TGTGCCTGGACATCCGGGACATTAGGAAACACCATATATTTT	CAWTSGTLGNTIYF
NA	TRBV9	TRBD2	TRBJ2-2	TGTGCCAGCAGCTTGAGACTAGCGGGGTTTACCGGGGAGCTGTTTTTT	CASSLRLAGFTGELFF
NA	TRBV5-1	NA	TRBJ1-6	TGCGCCAGCAACCTGGGCCCCGGGAATGGCTCACCCCTCCACTTT	CASNLGPGNGSPLHF
NA	TRBV7-6	TRBD2	TRBJ2-3	TGTGCCAGCAGCTCTGGGACTAGCGGGGGGGTACTTCTCGATACGCAGTATTTT	CASSSGTSGGVLLDTQYF
NA	TRBV2	NA	TRBJ1-3	TGTGCCAGCACGAGACAGCTCGATGGAAACACCATATATTTT	CASTRQLDGNTIYF
NA	TRBV9	TRBD1	TRBJ1-2	TGTGCCAGCAGCCTGGGGACAGGGGGCGATTATGGCTACACCTTC	CASSLGTGGDYGYTF
NA	TRBV24-1	NA	TRBJ2-2	TGTGCCACCAGTGATTTTAGCTCGGGGGAGCTGTTTTTT	CATSDFSSGELFF
NA	TRBV7-3	NA	TRBJ2-2	TGTGCCAGCAGCTTACCCGAGGGGCCCAGGGGAACCGGGGAGCTGTTTTTT	CASSLPEGPRGTGELFF
NA	TRBV5-5	TRBD1	TRBJ1-5	TGTGCCAGCAGCCTTCTAGGACAGGACAATCAGCCCCAGCATTTT	CASSLLGQDNQPQHF
NA	TRBV20-1	NA	TRBJ1-1	TGCAGTGCCCTCCAGATCTCGGGAGCTTTCTTT	CSALQISGAFF
NA	TRBV7-9	NA	TRBJ1-1	TGTGCCAGCTCCGAGGTAGGTGAAGCTTTCTTT	CASSEVGEAFF
NA	TRBV5-1	TRBD1	TRBJ2-7	TGCGCCAGCAGCTTAGGGACAGGGTGGGAATTGGCCTACGAGCAGTACTTC	CASSLGTGWELAYEQYF
NA	TRBV12-3/TRBV12-4	NA	TRBJ2-1	TGTGCCAGCAGGAGAACTACCTACAATGAGCAGTTCTTC	CASRRTTYNEQFF
NA	TRBV7-8	NA	TRBJ1-5	TGTGCCAGCAGCTTAAATAGGACTATCAATCAGCCCCAGCATTTT	CASSLNRTINQPQHF
NA	TRBV3-1/TRBV3-2	NA	TRBJ1-1	TGTGCCAGCAGCCAAGGCGCCCCGGCCGGGGGAGCTTTCTTT	CASSQGAPAGGAFF
NA	TRBV28	TRBD2	TRBJ2-1	TGTGCCAGCAGTTTAGTCTACACCGGGAGGGAGCAGTTCTTC	CASSLVYTGREQFF
NA	TRBV7-9	NA	TRBJ1-2	TGTGCCAGCAGCCCTCAGTTGGGCTCCTATGGCTACACCTTC	CASSPQLGSYGYTF
NA	TRBV15	TRBD1	TRBJ2-1	TGTGCCACCAACGACCGACAGGGGGCAAGTGAGCAGTTCTTC	CATNDRQGASEQFF
NA	TRBV14	NA	TRBJ1-2	TGTGCCAGCAGCTTTGGACAGAACTATGGCTACACCTTC	CASSFGQNYGYTF
NA	TRBV4-2	NA	TRBJ2-3	TGTGCCAGCAGCCAAGGCGGGACCAGGGGCACAGATACGCAGTATTTT	CASSQGGTRGTDTQYF
NA	TRBV20-1	NA	TRBJ1-2	TGCAGTGCTAAGGGGTTTGGCTACACCTTC	CSAKGFGYTF
NA	TRBV12-3/TRBV12-4	NA	TRBJ2-3	TGTGCCAGCAGTTTAGGGGGCCCAGATACGCAGTATTTT	CASSLGGPDTQYF
NA	TRBV11-3	NA	TRBJ1-1	TGTGCCAGCAGCTTAGACCACGACGGGGGTGAAGCTTTCTTT	CASSLDHDGGEAFF
NA	TRBV6-5	NA	TRBJ1-4	TGTGCCAGCAGCCCACAAGTGGCAACTAATGAAAAACTGTTTTTT	CASSPQVATNEKLFF
NA	TRBV19	TRBD1	TRBJ1-2	TGTGCCAGTAGTCCGTGGGACAGAGGTAACTATGGCTACACCTTC	CASSPWDRGNYGYTF
few	TRBV5-1	NA	TRBJ2-1	TGCGCCAGCCGCCCGCAGACATCCTACAATGAGCAGTTCTTC	CASRPQTSYNEQFF